This T cell receptor beta chain was sequenced in a study of blood T cell repertoires in COVID-19. As for the study in general: The study drew acute and convalescent COVID-19 samples from the United States, Italy and Spain. In each case, the material was cDNA or gDNA derived from T cells, B-cell-depleted T cells, or PBMCs.

Authors' processing steps: Amplification of reference gene primers provided the estimated nucleated cell counts. Libraries were prepared by immunoSEQ multiplex PCR; TCRdb keeps only in-frame clonotypes and omits some of them. That table furnishes V, J and clone size, whereas the DNA furnished D and trimming. The sample shows fewer than 400,000 clones, around 84% of them seen only once. The CDR3 consists of 12 residues. Germline assignment: CDR1 MNHEY and CDR2 SVGAGI. V dropped 6 bases and J dropped 5; count of bases not matched to a gene: 3. The chain couples TRBV6-5 to TRBJ2-5; TRBD2 agrees at 7 bases. The TCR sequence derives from a woman aged 18-29 years with acute or convalescent COVID-19. The sample taken for sequencing was peripheral blood. The CDR3 sequence: CASRGRDETQYF. The CDR3 bases are TGTGCCAGCAGGGGGAGGGACGAGACCCAGTACTTC.